This T cell receptor (beta chain) was found in a study of Ad26.COV2.S vaccination and SARS-CoV-2 variants. The CDR3 sequence is 15 residues long. V shed 6 bases and J shed 8 bases, with 22 bases lying between them. Germline V gene sequence: CDR1 LNHDA, CDR2 SQIVND (reference sequence). Sequencing used immunoSEQ multiplex PCR; TCRdb keeps in-frame clones, though not all of them. The sample lists some 240,000 clones, around 90% occurring once. Treatment: around 19 received Ad26.COV2.S at low or high dose, single or two shots; 5 received placebo; per-sample allocation not given. At day 63 after the first vaccine or placebo injection, samples were drawn.

This specimen was peripheral blood, taken in a trial of Ad26.COV2.S vaccine versus placebo. The genes are TRBV19 and TRBJ1-2, with D maybe TRBD1 (6 bases). The origin of this receptor is a person aged 18 to 59 who received the Ad26.COV2.S COVID-19 vaccine or a placebo. In nucleotides, the CDR3 is TGTGCCAGTAGCCAAGTCCCAGGGGTAATTGGCGGCTACACCTTC. It translates to CASSQVPGVIGGYTF.